The T cell receptor (beta chain) described here comes from a study of blood T cell repertoires in COVID-19. The assay was immunoSEQ multiplex PCR, and TCRdb's table has in-frame clones only and misses some. The sample has approximately 400,000 clones; roughly four fifths are singletons. J lost 3 bases, V lost 3 bases, and 13 bases had no gene match. Germline lookup yields CDR1 LGHNA and CDR2 YNFKEQ. The CDR3 loop spans 17 amino acids. The rearrangement links TRBV4-2 to TRBJ1-1; TRBD1 aligns across 7 bases. Sequencing used PBMCs or T cells enriched from blood (not recorded which). This TCR derives from a woman aged 45 to 65 who had recovered from COVID-19. Here the CDR3 DNA reads TGTGCCAGCAGCCAGAGACCCGGGACAGCAGGGGACACTGAAGCTTTCTTT. Its protein product is CASSQRPGTAGDTEAFF.